These 32 T cell receptor beta chains were all obtained from the same sample, sequenced in a study of T cells after yellow fever vaccination. TCRdb reprocessed the 5' RACE reads via MiXCR and lists one record per CDR3 protein. The repertoire holds approximately 250,000 distinct CDR3 sequences, with approximately 6.3% as singletons. Sequenced here: CD4+ T cells sorted from PBMCs, sampled on the day of the yellow fever booster vaccination. All receptors come from a man aged 25-40 years who received the YFV17D yellow fever vaccine.

The sample holds a few counts of this clonotype. The V gene is TRBV20-1, the J gene TRBJ2-7, with D maybe TRBD2 (6 bases). The CDR3 consists of 11 residues. Germline values: CDR1 DFQATT, CDR2 SNEGSKA (reference sequence). Deletions cut 3 bases from V and 6 bases from J, with 9 bases between. CDR3 in amino acids: CSARPGLEQYF. CDR3 nucleotide sequence: TGCAGTGCTAGGCCGGGACTCGAGCAGTACTTC.

This clonotype was found many times. The chain uses TRBV5-4 and TRBJ2-7; TRBD1 aligns across 8 bases. Germline V gives CDR1 SGHNT, CDR2 YYREEE (reference sequence). CDR3 size: 15 residues. With 0 bases clipped from V and 2 bases from J, the junction kept 4 bases outside the gene matches. CDR3 sequence reads: CASSLGTGGPYEQYF. The CDR3 nucleotides read TGTGCCAGCAGCTTGGGCACAGGGGGGCCCTACGAGCAGTACTTC.

This clonotype was counted between two and nine times. The DNA of the CDR3 is TGCAGTGCCAAAATTGGACTGAACACTGAAGCTTTCTTT. Translation gives CSAKIGLNTEAFF. This chain uses TRBV20-1 with TRBJ1-1; D is undetermined. V lost 6 bases, J lost 0 bases, and 11 bases lay in between. This CDR3 is built from 13 residues. Germline CDR1 DFQATT, CDR2 SNEGSKA (reference sequence).

This clonotype was found many times. V is TRBV5-5 and J is TRBJ2-3; 7 bases are a match to TRBD1. The J segment lost 4 bases and the V segment lost 0 bases, leaving 5 bases of the junction unmatched. This CDR3 is 15 amino acids long. The V gene's germline CDR1 is SGHKS and CDR2 YYEKEE (reference sequence). The DNA of the CDR3 is TGTGCCAGCAGCTTGGGGGACAGCGGCCCAGATACGCAGTATTTT. Translated, it gives CASSLGDSGPDTQYF.

This clonotype occurred a few times. This sequence joins TRBV14 and TRBJ2-4; 10 positions match TRBD2. Germline lookup yields CDR1 SGHDN and CDR2 FVKESK. V was pared by 2 bases and J by 2 bases, with 6 bases of the junction left unmatched. The CDR3 runs to 17 residues. CDR3 sequence reads: CASSQPGLADSKNIQYF. The CDR3 DNA sequence: TGTGCCAGCAGCCAACCCGGACTAGCGGACTCCAAAAACATTCAGTACTTC.

J is TRBJ2-5 and V is TRBV7-2; tentatively, D is TRBD2 (6 bases). CDR1 and CDR2 from the germline V gene are SGHTA and FQGNSA. The ends were cut back, 5 bases at V and 7 bases at J, with 29 bases in the middle. This CDR3 spans 18 amino acids. The CDR3 here is CASSLVVGGSGVSRTQYF. DNA for the CDR3: TGTGCCAGCAGCCTCGTAGTGGGGGGTAGCGGAGTGTCTAGGACCCAGTACTTC.

The chain uses TRBV20-1 and TRBJ2-5, with D possibly being TRBD1 or TRBD2 (5 bases each). The CDR3 has 13 amino acids. Germline V CDR1 and CDR2: DFQATT, SNEGSKA (reference sequence). V lost 3 bases and J 5 bases, leaving 13 bases between the germline ends. The CDR3, as DNA: TGCAGTGCTAGCCGGGACCCCAGTGAGACCCAGTACTTC. This translates into CSASRDPSETQYF.

This chain joins TRBV20-1 and TRBJ2-4, with D possibly being TRBD2 (6 bases). CDR1 and CDR2 from the germline V gene are DFQATT and SNEGSKA (reference sequence). V was shortened by 0 bases and J by 0 bases, with 15 bases between the two germline ends. The CDR3 runs 17 residues. CDR3 sequence (DNA): TGCAGTGCTAGAGAACCGGGACTTCGACTAGCCAAAAACATTCAGTACTTC. Protein: CSAREPGLRLAKNIQYF.

J is TRBJ2-1 and V is TRBV7-9, with 7 bases that match TRBD1. This CDR3 comprises 17 residues. The germline V gene has CDR1 SEHNR and CDR2 FQNEAQ (reference sequence). V lost 3 bases to trimming and J lost 5 bases; unmatched junction nucleotides: 13. CDR3 coding DNA: TGTGCCAGCAGCTTTGGTTTCAACAGGGGCACCAACAATGAGCAGTTCTTC. Translated, it gives CASSFGFNRGTNNEQFF.

V gene TRBV7-2 combines with J gene TRBJ2-1, with TRBD2 identical over 8 bases. There are 16 residues in the CDR3. Germline assignment: CDR1 SGHTA and CDR2 FQGNSA. V dropped 5 bases and J dropped 4; count of bases not matched to a gene: 10. The CDR3 is CASSPRGGANYNEQFF. CDR3 nucleotides: TGTGCCAGCAGCCCTCGGGGGGGGGCCAATTACAATGAGCAGTTCTTC.

This clonotype was observed a few times. This chain links TRBV5-1 with TRBJ2-1, with TRBD2 identical over 9 bases. Trimming cost V 4 bases and J 7 bases; bases outside gene matches: 6. From germline, CDR1 is SGHRS and CDR2 YFSETQ. The CDR3 has 14 residues. CDR3 region: CASSPRAGGNEQFF. The CDR3 region has the DNA TGCGCCAGCAGCCCCCGGGCGGGAGGGAATGAGCAGTTCTTC.

This clonotype showed up just a few times. This chain connects TRBV5-1 to TRBJ1-2; 9 bases are a match to TRBD1. The CDR3 sequence is 15 residues long. Trimming at V came to 5 bases and at J to 5 bases, leaving 10 bases not matched to a gene. Germline V CDR1 and CDR2: SGHRS, YFSETQ. The CDR3 DNA sequence: TGCGCCAGCAGTACGACAGACAGGGGGGGTTATGGCTACACCTTC. This codes for CASSTTDRGGYGYTF.

This clonotype was recorded at least ten times. V usage is TRBV20-1 and J usage is TRBJ2-1; perhaps TRBD2 as D (5 bases). Germline V gene lookup returns CDR1 DFQATT and CDR2 SNEGSKA (reference sequence). CDR3 length equals 16 residues. V was trimmed by 5 bases and J by 10 bases, leaving 27 bases between them. The CDR3 sequence: CSAPLSAGRLYPEQFF. CDR3 in DNA: TGCAGTGCTCCCTTGTCGGCGGGTCGACTATACCCAGAGCAGTTCTTC.

The V and J genes are TRBV20-1 and TRBJ2-1, with D perhaps matching TRBD1 or TRBD2 (5 bases each). CDR1 is DFQATT and CDR2 is SNEGSKA in the germline V gene (reference sequence). This CDR3 has 17 amino acids. Trimming removed 4 bases at V and 8 bases at J, with 27 bases between. CDR3 sequence reads: CSAISPSAALRGDEQFF. CDR3 DNA: TGCAGTGCTATTTCCCCTTCGGCGGCCCTGAGAGGGGATGAGCAGTTCTTC.

This chain uses TRBV12-5 with TRBJ2-7, with D hard to call. Looked up from germline, CDR1 is LGHNT and CDR2 is FRNRAP. V was clipped by 5 bases and J by 2 bases, with 7 bases between them. The CDR3 totals 12 residues. The DNA for the CDR3 is TGTGCTAGTGGTCCGGACGCCTACGAGCAGTACTTC. It yields the protein CASGPDAYEQYF.

This clonotype was counted a few times. The chain recombines TRBV28 with TRBJ2-2; D might be TRBD1 (5 bases). This CDR3 region has 14 residues. V was shortened by 6 bases and J by 8 bases, with 16 bases between the two germline ends. The V gene's germline CDR1 is MDHEN and CDR2 SYDVKM. The CDR3 is CASRPSGRAGELFF. The CDR3 bases are TGTGCCAGCAGGCCATCGGGCAGGGCAGGGGAGCTGTTTTTT.

The sample holds many counts of this clonotype. This chain joins TRBV4-3 and TRBJ1-1, with a tentative D call TRBD1 (5 bases). Germline CDR1 and CDR2: LGHNA and YSLEER. Trimming cost V 0 bases and J 4 bases, with 12 bases left between them. This CDR3 contains 15 residues. CDR3 sequence reads: CASSQDGAGGTEAFF. As DNA, the CDR3 is TGCGCCAGCAGCCAAGATGGGGCAGGCGGCACTGAAGCTTTCTTT.

The gene calls are TRBV18 and TRBJ2-4; 7 bases match TRBD2. Unmatched junction bases numbered 11, after V lost 6 bases and J lost 9 bases. Germline CDR1 reads KGHSH; CDR2 reads LQKENI. The CDR3 runs to 14 residues. CDR3 region: CASSVPGGQGIQYF. The CDR3 DNA follows: TGTGCCAGCTCGGTCCCGGGAGGCCAAGGCATTCAGTACTTC.

This clonotype came up many times. The rearrangement uses TRBV18 and TRBJ2-1; TRBD2 matches 10 bases. CDR1 and CDR2 from the germline V gene are KGHSH and LQKENI. The V segment lost 6 bases and the J segment 6 bases; nucleotides outside the gene matches: 8. The CDR3 covers 15 residues. The CDR3 loop is CASSTSLAGVNEQFF. CDR3 nucleotide sequence: TGTGCCAGCTCCACCAGCCTAGCGGGAGTCAATGAGCAGTTCTTC.

This clonotype appeared a few times. V and J are TRBV18 and TRBJ1-1; weak D call: TRBD1 (5 bases). Per germline, CDR1 KGHSH and CDR2 LQKENI. The ends were cut back, 3 bases at V and 6 bases at J, with 14 bases in the middle. This CDR3 is built from 14 residues. CDR3 nucleotide sequence: TGTGCCAGCTCACCGGGGGGGACGAGGCCTGAAGCTTTCTTT. Translation gives CASSPGGTRPEAFF.

The gene calls are TRBV20-1 and TRBJ2-2; D is unclear. CDR3 length: 13 amino acids. Germline assignment: CDR1 DFQATT and CDR2 SNEGSKA (reference sequence). Trimming removed 5 bases from V and 6 bases from J, with 13 bases in between. The CDR3 loop reads CSAGRPGAGELFF. The CDR3 bases are TGCAGTGCTGGAAGACCCGGTGCCGGGGAGCTGTTTTTT.

The rearrangement uses TRBV6-5 and TRBJ2-7; D unclear. This CDR3 has 14 amino acids. Germline lookup yields CDR1 MNHEY and CDR2 SVGAGI. The V end lost 0 bases, the J end lost 4 bases, and 10 bases lay between the germline ends. CDR3 loop: CASSYSRQSYEQYF. CDR3 sequence (DNA): TGTGCCAGCAGTTACTCTAGGCAGAGTTACGAGCAGTACTTC.

The V and J genes are TRBV6-6 and TRBJ1-5; D is undetermined. Trimming took off 8 bases at V and 3 bases at J, with 8 bases between the two ends. The V gene's germline CDR1 is MNHNY and CDR2 SVGAGI (reference sequence). This CDR3 spans 12 amino acids. As DNA, the CDR3 is TGTGCCAGCCACCAGAACAATCAGCCCCAGCATTTT. Translated, it gives CASHQNNQPQHF.

Points on this clonotype: With a much larger clone just one base away, this may be a read error. J is TRBJ2-5 and V is TRBV7-3; the match to TRBD2 covers 15 bases. V was pared by 10 bases and J by 5 bases, with 14 bases of the junction left unmatched. Germline assignment: CDR1 SGHTA and CDR2 FQGTGA. The length of the CDR3 is 17 residues. CDR3 nucleotide sequence: TGTGCCATCAGTTTAGGACTAGCGGGAGGGCCTCGGGAGACCCAGTACTTC. Translating it yields CAISLGLAGGPRETQYF.

The V gene is TRBV7-9, the J gene TRBJ2-3, with 7 bases lining up with TRBD2. CDR3 size: 16 residues. From germline, CDR1 is SEHNR and CDR2 FQNEAQ (reference sequence). Losses at the gene ends were 4 bases for V and 4 bases for J; bases not matched to a gene: 11. As DNA, the CDR3 is TGTGCCAGCAGCTACCCCGGAGCGGGGTTGGCAGATACGCAGTATTTT. Its protein product is CASSYPGAGLADTQYF.

This chain connects TRBV29-1 to TRBJ2-1, with TRBD2 identical over 9 bases. This CDR3 is built from 15 residues. The V and J ends lost 8 bases and 0 bases, in that order; junction bases with no gene match: 8. Germline V gives CDR1 SQVTM, CDR2 ANQGSEA. CDR3 in amino acids: CSSHSGSTSYNEQFF. The CDR3 coding sequence is TGCAGCAGCCATAGCGGGAGTACCTCCTACAATGAGCAGTTCTTC.

The chain combines TRBV7-9 with TRBJ1-5, with D possibly matching TRBD1 (6 bases). The CDR3 consists of 15 residues. V lost 5 bases to trimming and J lost 5 bases, with 16 bases between them. Per the germline V gene, CDR1 is SEHNR and CDR2 is FQNEAQ (reference sequence). The CDR3 DNA sequence: TGTGCCAGCAGCCGTACCGGGGGGGCGCATCAGCCCCAGCATTTT. This gives the protein CASSRTGGAHQPQHF.

This clonotype was observed many times. The J gene is TRBJ2-7, the V gene TRBV6-5; maybe TRBD1 (5 bases). This CDR3 is built from 13 residues. Trimming pared 6 bases from V and 3 bases from J, leaving 12 bases between. The germline gives CDR1 MNHEY, CDR2 SVGAGI. The CDR3 DNA follows: TGTGCCAGCAGGTCAGACAGCTACTACGAGCAGTACTTC. Its translation: CASRSDSYYEQYF.

The sample holds a few counts of this clonotype. The gene calls are TRBV5-1 and TRBJ2-5; 7 positions match TRBD2. The CDR3 length is 14 residues. Losses at the gene ends were 3 bases for V and 2 bases for J; bases not matched to a gene: 4. Looked up from germline, CDR1 is SGHRS and CDR2 is YFSETQ. The CDR3 region has the DNA TGCGCCAGCAGCTCCAGGGAGGGGCAAGAGACCCAGTACTTC. As protein: CASSSREGQETQYF.

The V call is TRBV27, the J call TRBJ2-2; TRBD2 is a possible D gene (5 bases). Deletions cut 7 bases from V and 6 bases from J, with 15 bases between. The CDR3 is 14 residues long. Germline CDR1 is MNHEY and CDR2 is SMNVEV (reference sequence). The CDR3 nucleotides are TGTGCCAGCACCTTGAGAGGGCACGCCGGGGAGCTGTTTTTT. Protein sequence: CASTLRGHAGELFF.

Only a few counts were recorded for this clonotype. The chain carries TRBV29-1 and TRBJ2-5; D gene uncertain. Germline V CDR1 and CDR2: SQVTM, ANQGSEA. Trimming removed 4 bases from V and 1 base from J, with 7 bases in between. CDR3 length equals 12 residues. The CDR3 here is CSVVLSQETQYF. The CDR3 nucleotides are TGCAGCGTTGTTCTCAGCCAAGAGACCCAGTACTTC.

This clonotype has at least ten counts. The rearrangement uses TRBV20-1 and TRBJ2-7, with 9 bases aligning to TRBD2. Germline V gives CDR1 DFQATT, CDR2 SNEGSKA (reference sequence). After removal of 6 bases from V and 10 bases from J, the junction contained 13 bases not matched to a gene. This CDR3 region has 13 residues. CDR3 nucleotides: TGCAGTGCGCCATTGGCGGGAGGGGGGGAACAGTACTTC. It translates to CSAPLAGGGEQYF.